This T cell receptor (beta chain) was obtained from a study of T cells in Graves' hyperthyroidism and ophthalmopathy. The CDR3 sequence is 14 residues long. Germline CDR1 and CDR2: MNHNS and SASEGT. Trimming removed 2 bases from V and 10 bases from J, with 17 bases in between. RNA transcripts yielded amplified TCR beta CDR3 regions. TCR CDR3 regions were first amplified by RT-PCR with HTBI primers. Each CDR3 protein gets one entry after TCRdb re-called the multiplex PCR reads with MiXCR. The table shows more than 600,000 distinct CDR3 sequences, with about 16% occurring only once. The sequenced material came from blood. J is TRBJ1-1 and V is TRBV6-1, with D unclear. The TCR originated in a man aged 18 to 29 with Graves' hyperthyroidism. The CDR3 reads CASSELIEVPGAFF. In nucleotides, the CDR3 is TGTGCCAGCAGTGAATTAATAGAGGTACCAGGAGCTTTCTTT.